This entry lists 21 T cell receptor beta chains sequenced from one sample in a study of shared clonotypes between healthy human individuals. Produced via immunoSEQ multiplex PCR; TCRdb's table is partial and in-frame only. The repertoire includes some 550,000 clones, 95% to 98% of them detected once, and about 0.06% sits in the top ten. The sample comprised naive CD4+ T cells sorted from blood. Indicated subset: CD45RA+ positively selected. The receptors derive from a woman aged 25 to 45 in good health.

The chain employs TRBV11-2 and TRBJ1-1, with D maybe TRBD1 (5 bases). Between the trimmed V and J ends, which lost 8 bases and 3 bases, there was a span of 13 bases. The germline CDR1 and CDR2 sequences are SGHAT and FQNNGV. This CDR3 is 13 amino acids long. The CDR3 nucleotides are TGTGCCAGCTTAATAGACAGAGACACTGAAGCTTTCTTT. Translating it yields CASLIDRDTEAFF.

The chain uses TRBV5-1 and TRBJ2-4; no reliable D call. V lost 1 base, J lost 0 bases, and 11 bases lay in between. This CDR3 is 16 amino acids long. In germline, CDR1 is SGHRS, CDR2 YFSETQ. Here the CDR3 DNA reads TGCGCCAGCAGCTTGCAGCCTAACCAAGCCAAAAACATTCAGTACTTC. Translated, it gives CASSLQPNQAKNIQYF. Full variable domain (rest looked up from reference TRBV5-1 and TRBJ2-4): KAGVTQTPRYLIKTRGQQVTLSCSPISGHRSVSWYQQTPGQGLQFLFEYFSETQRNKGNFPGRFSGRQFSNSRSEMNVSTLELGDSALYLCASSLQPNQAKNIQYFGAGTRLSVL.

This clone showed up just once. The chain has TRBV6-1 and TRBJ2-7; no reliable D call. Germline CDR1 reads MNHNS; CDR2 reads SASEGT. This CDR3 comprises 15 residues. V lost 4 bases and J lost 0, with 13 bases in between. The CDR3 sequence is CASSGGQSLSYEQYF. The CDR3 coding sequence is TGTGCCAGCAGTGGGGGTCAATCCCTCTCCTACGAGCAGTACTTC.

This rearrangement joins TRBV7-7 to TRBJ2-1; TRBD2 is a possible D gene (6 bases). The ends were cut back, 5 bases at V and 5 bases at J, with 16 bases in the middle. The CDR3 spans 15 residues. From germline, CDR1 is SSHAT and CDR2 FNYEAQ (reference sequence). CDR3 protein: CASSPGLNYDNEQFF. Here the CDR3 DNA reads TGTGCCAGCAGCCCCGGACTAAATTATGACAATGAGCAGTTCTTC.

This sequence joins TRBV28 and TRBJ2-7, with 10 bases lining up with TRBD2. J gave up 4 bases and V 5 bases, and 5 bases lay outside the gene matches. The V gene's germline CDR1 is MDHEN and CDR2 SYDVKM. The CDR3 is made up of 14 amino acids. The CDR3 nucleotides read TGTGCCAGCAGTGCCGGGACTAGCGCTTACGAGCAGTACTTC. It codes for CASSAGTSAYEQYF.

The chain combines TRBV4-1 with TRBJ2-3; D unresolved. Looked up from germline, CDR1 is MGHRA and CDR2 is YSYEKL. V gave up 2 bases and J gave up 5 bases, with 14 bases separating them. The CDR3 runs 15 residues. CDR3 sequence reads: CASSQHGVPGDTQYF. CDR3 in DNA: TGCGCCAGCAGCCAACACGGCGTTCCGGGAGATACGCAGTATTTT.

In the case of this clone: The sample holds other DNA sequences that translate to the same CDR3. The chain employs TRBV18 and TRBJ2-3; 10 positions match TRBD2. In germline, CDR1 is KGHSH, CDR2 LQKENI. The CDR3 is 14 amino acids. Trimming took 5 bases from V and 2 from J; bases not matched to a gene: 1. The CDR3 coding sequence is TGTGCCAGCTCAGGGACTAGCGACACAGATACGCAGTATTTT. Protein product: CASSGTSDTDTQYF.

The chain couples TRBV5-5 to TRBJ2-7, with D possibly TRBD1 on 5 matching bases. Germline V CDR1 and CDR2: SGHKS, YYEKEE (reference sequence). Trimming removed 3 bases from V and 1 base from J, with 14 bases in between. The CDR3 has 15 amino acids. As DNA, the CDR3 is TGTGCCAGCAGCTACGACAGACCTAGGTCCTACGAGCAGTACTTC. This gives the protein CASSYDRPRSYEQYF.

This clone was detected once. The genes are TRBV6-4 and TRBJ1-4; no clear D gene. Trimming stripped 4 bases from V and 10 bases from J, with 13 bases between. Per the germline V gene, CDR1 is MRHNA and CDR2 is SNTAGT. The CDR3 is 13 residues long. CDR3 nucleotides: TGTGCCAGCAGTGCCGGGGTCAGCGGAAAACTGTTTTTT. It is translated as CASSAGVSGKLFF.

This chain uses TRBV6-5 with TRBJ1-3; the D is unclear. Germline CDR1 and CDR2: MNHEY and SVGAGI. Trimming cost V 2 bases and J 4 bases, with 9 bases left between them. The CDR3 spans 14 residues. For the CDR3, the DNA is TGTGCCAGCAGTTACGGGCAAAACGGAAACACCATATATTTT. This gives the protein CASSYGQNGNTIYF.

The V call is TRBV4-1, the J call TRBJ2-3; TRBD1 matches 7 bases. Trimming took 4 bases from V and 1 from J; bases not matched to a gene: 5. Germline-derived CDR1 and CDR2 are MGHRA and YSYEKL. This CDR3 comprises 15 residues. CDR3 amino acids: CASSLGQTRTDTQYF. CDR3 nucleotide sequence: TGCGCCAGCAGCCTGGGACAGACTCGCACAGATACGCAGTATTTT.

The chain uses TRBV5-4 and TRBJ2-7; D gene unclear. CDR3 length: 15 residues. From germline, CDR1 is SGHNT and CDR2 YYREEE (reference sequence). Trimming took off 1 base at V and 2 bases at J, with 13 bases between the two ends. DNA for the CDR3: TGTGCCAGCAGCTTGAGTCAAACGAGCCCCTACGAGCAGTACTTC. As protein: CASSLSQTSPYEQYF.

The gene calls are TRBV18 and TRBJ1-2, with D tentatively TRBD1 (6 bases). V was cut by 6 bases and J by 2 bases, with 10 bases left in between. Germline lookup yields CDR1 KGHSH and CDR2 LQKENI. This CDR3 has 13 amino acids. Here the CDR3 DNA reads TGTGCCAGCTCTGGACAGTCAAACTATGGCTACACCTTC. Its protein product is CASSGQSNYGYTF.

CDR3 in DNA: TGTGCCAGCCAGCTTTATAGCAATCAGCCCCAGCATTTT. Translating it yields CASQLYSNQPQHF. The J gene is TRBJ1-5, the V gene TRBV6-5; no reliable D call. This CDR3 contains 13 residues. The V and J ends lost 8 bases and 0 bases respectively, with 8 bases between them. Germline loops: CDR1 MNHEY, CDR2 SVGAGI.

The rearrangement links TRBV28 to TRBJ2-7; 8 nucleotides match TRBD2. Trimming removed 7 bases from V and 5 bases from J; junction bases left unmatched: 4. The V gene's germline CDR1 is MDHEN and CDR2 SYDVKM. The CDR3 is 12 amino acids. The CDR3 sequence is CASTGLAHEQYF. DNA for the CDR3: TGTGCCAGCACCGGACTAGCTCACGAGCAGTACTTC.

The chain uses TRBV6-1 and TRBJ1-5; TRBD1 might be the D (5 bases). The CDR3 length is 13 residues. Germline CDR1 MNHNS, CDR2 SASEGT. Trimming took off 8 bases at V and 7 bases at J, with 15 bases between the two ends. The CDR3 region has the DNA TGTGCCAGCCTTCGAGGCGCAGGGCAGCCCCAGCATTTT. Translated: CASLRGAGQPQHF.

This clone was seen once. This rearrangement joins TRBV28 to TRBJ1-3; the match to TRBD1 covers 7 bases. This CDR3 contains 16 residues. Germline trimming cut 5 bases from V and 0 bases from J; bases unmatched to any gene: 7. The germline CDR1 and CDR2 sequences are MDHEN and SYDVKM. The CDR3 loop is CASSGGDSNSGNTIYF. As DNA, the CDR3 is TGTGCCAGCAGTGGAGGGGACAGCAACTCTGGAAACACCATATATTTT.

V usage is TRBV29-1 and J usage is TRBJ1-1, with 10 bases that match TRBD1. The CDR3 runs 13 residues. V lost 7 bases to trimming and J lost 5 bases; unmatched junction nucleotides: 7. Germline CDR1 is SQVTM and CDR2 is ANQGSEA. This chain's CDR3 is CSAWDRGRTEAFF. As DNA, the CDR3 is TGCAGCGCTTGGGACAGGGGAAGGACTGAAGCTTTCTTT. Full variable domain (outside the CDR3, taken from reference TRBV29-1 and TRBJ1-1): SAVISQKPSRDICQRGTSLTIQCQVDSQVTMMFWYRQQPGQSLTLIATANQGSEATYESGFVIDKFPISRPNLTFSTLTVSNMSPEDSSIYLCSAWDRGRTEAFFGQGTRLTVV.

In its sample, this clone was seen once. The rearrangement joins TRBV5-4 to TRBJ2-5; D is ambiguous. Looked up from germline, CDR1 is SGHNT and CDR2 is YYREEE (reference sequence). CDR3 length: 15 amino acids. The V and J ends lost 4 bases and 1 base respectively, with 14 bases between them. This CDR3 is CASSRISSVQETQYF. The CDR3 DNA sequence: TGTGCCAGCAGCCGAATTTCATCAGTCCAAGAGACCCAGTACTTC.

CDR3 DNA sequence: TGTGCCAGCAGTCCCGGGGGGTATCAGCCCCAGCATTTT. It encodes CASSPGGYQPQHF. The chain is built from TRBV6-6 and TRBJ1-5; maybe TRBD1 (5 bases). Trimming pared 5 bases from V and 5 bases from J, leaving 10 bases between. CDR1 MNHNY and CDR2 SVGAGI come from the germline V gene (reference sequence). This CDR3 is built from 13 residues.

The chain links TRBV5-6 to TRBJ1-6; possible D gene TRBD1, 6 bases. V was clipped by 1 base and J by 5 bases, with 10 bases between them. Germline V gene sequence: CDR1 SGHDT, CDR2 YYEEEE. The CDR3 is 15 residues long. In DNA, the CDR3 is TGTGCCAGCAGCTTGATCACAGGGAATAATTCACCCCTCCACTTT. The encoded protein is CASSLITGNNSPLHF.